This T cell receptor (beta chain) comes out of a study of T cell repertoires in cytomegalovirus infection. Overall study context: Recently identified HLA-C-restricted CMV epitopes were used, and well-studied HLA-B-restricted CMV epitopes were used as well. Indicated by public TCR beta signatures were CMV infection and matching HLA type.

A few counts support this clonotype. What it binds is not known. TCRdb independently ran MiXCR on the reads; one entry per CDR3 protein. The sample has about 700,000 distinct CDR3 sequences, 30% to 35% seen once. Study-level findings and limits: Cumulative public TCR beta family frequency identified CMV carriers with the relevant HLA. The ex vivo response showed dominance by HLA-C-restricted CMV-specific TCR beta clonotypes.

The receptor was isolated from a human donor in good health (CMV status not recorded). Some clones in this sample may be carry-over from other donors' samples. The sample consisted of cultured PBMCs, taken from culture after CMV antigen stimulation.

The DNA of the CDR3 is TGTGCCACCAGTGATCCCCGGGGATCTGAAGCTTTCTTT. Encoded protein: CATSDPRGSEAFF. V and J are TRBV24-1 and TRBJ1-1; no clear D. Trimming took off 3 bases at V and 6 bases at J, with 10 bases between the two ends. Germline V gene data show CDR1 as KGHDR and CDR2 as SFDVKD. The CDR3 loop spans 13 amino acids.